The source of this TCR beta chain is a study of blood T cell repertoires in COVID-19. Study at large: PBMCs, B-cell-depleted T cells, or T cells provided the cDNA or gDNA that made up the material.

V shed 5 bases and J 3 bases; nucleotides not matched to a gene: 10. The germline gives CDR1 LNHDA, CDR2 SQIVND (reference sequence). This CDR3 is 15 amino acids long. Repertoires were generated with immunoSEQ multiplex PCR, while TCRdb's copy carries only in-frame clones and drops some. The table has some 46,000 clones, 80% to 85% seen once. The sequencing input was peripheral blood. This chain uses TRBV19 with TRBJ2-7; the match to TRBD1 covers 7 bases. The source is a man between 60 and 75 years old with active COVID-19. The DNA for the CDR3 is TGTGCCAGTAGTCCGCAGGCCACAGGGGACTACGAGCAGTACTTC. It yields the protein CASSPQATGDYEQYF.